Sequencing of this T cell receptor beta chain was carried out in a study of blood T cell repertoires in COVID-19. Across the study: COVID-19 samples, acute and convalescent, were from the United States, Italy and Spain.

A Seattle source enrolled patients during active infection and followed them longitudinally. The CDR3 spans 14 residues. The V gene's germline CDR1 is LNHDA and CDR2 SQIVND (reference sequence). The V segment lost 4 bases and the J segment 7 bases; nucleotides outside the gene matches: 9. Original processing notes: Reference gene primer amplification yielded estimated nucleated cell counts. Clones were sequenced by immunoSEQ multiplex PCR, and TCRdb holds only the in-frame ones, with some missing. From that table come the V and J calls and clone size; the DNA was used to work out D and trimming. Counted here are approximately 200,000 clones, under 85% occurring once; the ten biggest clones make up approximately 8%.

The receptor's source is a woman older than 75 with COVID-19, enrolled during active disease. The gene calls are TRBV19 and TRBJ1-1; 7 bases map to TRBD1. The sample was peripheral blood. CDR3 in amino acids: CASSNRQGTSEAFF. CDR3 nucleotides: TGTGCCAGTAGTAATCGACAGGGTACGAGTGAAGCTTTCTTT.